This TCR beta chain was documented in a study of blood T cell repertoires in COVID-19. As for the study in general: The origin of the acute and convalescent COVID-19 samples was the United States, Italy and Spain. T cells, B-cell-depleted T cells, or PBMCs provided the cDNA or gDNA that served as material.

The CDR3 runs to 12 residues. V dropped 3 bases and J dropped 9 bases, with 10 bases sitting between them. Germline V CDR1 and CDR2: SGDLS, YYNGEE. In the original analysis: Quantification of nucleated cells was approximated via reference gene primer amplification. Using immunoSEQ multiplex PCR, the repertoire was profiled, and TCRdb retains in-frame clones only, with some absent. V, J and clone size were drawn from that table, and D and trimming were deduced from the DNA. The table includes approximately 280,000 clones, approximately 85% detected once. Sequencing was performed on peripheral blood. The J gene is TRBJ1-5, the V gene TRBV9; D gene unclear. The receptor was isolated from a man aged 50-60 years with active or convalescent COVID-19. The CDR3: CASSDGSGPQHF. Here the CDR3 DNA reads TGTGCCAGCAGCGACGGATCAGGGCCCCAGCATTTT.